These 14 T cell receptor beta chains were all obtained from the same sample, sequenced in a study of technical replicates of blood from four donors. The data were produced by immunoSEQ multiplex PCR, yet TCRdb's version contains in-frame clones alone and is incomplete. The sample carries roughly 76,000 clones, under 95% recorded once. Sequenced sample: T cells isolated from PBMCs. Source of these receptors: a human donor in good health.

The chain recombines TRBV10-3 with TRBJ2-1; 9 bases are shared with TRBD2. Trimming at V came to 6 bases and at J to 8 bases, leaving 11 bases not matched to a gene. CDR1 and CDR2 (germline): ENHRY, SYGVKD. This CDR3 has 15 amino acids. The DNA of the CDR3 is TGTGCCATCAGGGTTGGGCGGGAGGGCCTCGATGAGCAGTTCTTC. It yields the protein CAIRVGREGLDEQFF.

The chain links TRBV28 to TRBJ1-4; TRBD1 matches 7 bases. Germline V gene sequence: CDR1 MDHEN, CDR2 SYDVKM. V gave up 4 bases and J gave up 6 bases; unmatched junction bases: 2. This CDR3 comprises 13 residues. The CDR3 DNA sequence: TGTGCCAGCAGTTCGACAGGGTATGAAAAACTGTTTTTT. Translated, it gives CASSSTGYEKLFF.

This clone was detected only once. The chain employs TRBV28 and TRBJ2-5; no reliable D call. CDR1 MDHEN and CDR2 SYDVKM come from the germline V gene. Trimming removed 5 bases at V and 0 bases at J, with 7 bases between. The CDR3 loop spans 13 amino acids. In nucleotides, the CDR3 is TGTGCCAGCAGTATCCAGTACCAAGAGACCCAGTACTTC. Translated: CASSIQYQETQYF.

The V and J genes are TRBV20-1 and TRBJ2-5; D call uncertain. CDR1 and CDR2 (germline): DFQATT, SNEGSKA (reference sequence). This CDR3 has 10 amino acids. Trimming took off 5 bases at V and 2 bases at J, with 3 bases between the two ends. CDR3 bases: TGCAGTGCTGTACAAGAGACCCAGTACTTC. Its protein is CSAVQETQYF.

This clone was detected once. V and J are TRBV2 and TRBJ2-3; 11 bases are shared with TRBD2. The CDR3 consists of 18 residues. Germline trimming cut 8 bases from V and 0 bases from J; bases unmatched to any gene: 13. Germline CDR1 SNHLY, CDR2 FYNNEI. The CDR3: CASRLSLTSGESTDTQYF. As DNA, the CDR3 is TGTGCCAGCCGACTCTCACTGACTAGCGGGGAGAGCACAGATACGCAGTATTTT.

The chain links TRBV7-9 to TRBJ2-4; perhaps TRBD2 as D (6 bases). This CDR3 is built from 13 residues. Germline V lookup: CDR1 SEHNR, CDR2 FQNEAQ (reference sequence). V was trimmed by 5 bases and J by 9 bases, leaving 14 bases between them. The CDR3 protein is CASSLGLLGIQYF. The CDR3 DNA sequence: TGTGCCAGCAGCCTTGGACTACTGGGCATTCAGTACTTC.

This chain uses TRBV5-1 with TRBJ1-4, with a possible D match to TRBD1 (5 bases). V lost 3 bases to trimming and J lost 0 bases, with 12 bases between them. Germline CDR1 is SGHRS and CDR2 is YFSETQ. The CDR3 length is 16 residues. The CDR3 nucleotides are TGCGCCAGCAGCTCCTCGACAGTATCAACTAATGAAAAACTGTTTTTT. This translates into CASSSSTVSTNEKLFF.

The chain combines TRBV7-9 with TRBJ2-7; the match to TRBD2 covers 11 bases. V lost 5 bases to trimming and J lost 6 bases; unmatched junction nucleotides: 9. The CDR3 runs to 15 residues. Germline V gene sequence: CDR1 SEHNR, CDR2 FQNEAQ (reference sequence). The DNA of the CDR3 is TGTGCCAGCAGCCCAGGGACTAGCGGAGCCCTCGAGCAGTACTTC. Translation gives CASSPGTSGALEQYF.

The rearrangement joins TRBV5-1 to TRBJ2-5; D ambiguous. In germline, CDR1 is SGHRS, CDR2 YFSETQ. CDR3 length: 15 residues. V gave up 0 bases and J gave up 4 bases, with 13 bases separating them. The CDR3 is CASSLVSTDSETQYF. CDR3 DNA sequence: TGCGCCAGCAGCTTGGTCTCTACTGATTCAGAGACCCAGTACTTC.

This rearrangement joins TRBV7-6 to TRBJ2-3; 8 bases align to TRBD2. The CDR3 is 16 residues long. The germline gives CDR1 SGHVS, CDR2 FNYEAQ. With 1 base clipped from V and 7 bases from J, the junction kept 10 bases outside the gene matches. CDR3 in amino acids: CASSLVSSGDLNTQYF. The CDR3 nucleotides are TGTGCCAGCAGCTTAGTCAGTAGCGGGGACCTGAATACGCAGTATTTT. Looking up the rest from reference TRBV7-6 and TRBJ2-3 gives the full variable domain: GAGVSQSPRYKVTKRGQDVALRCDPISGHVSLYWYRQALGQGPEFLTYFNYEAQQDKSGLPNDRFSAERPEGSISTLTIQRTEQRDSAMYRCASSLVSSGDLNTQYFGPGTRLTVL.

This clone has only a few counts. The chain uses TRBV9 and TRBJ1-1; D uncertain. The CDR3 spans 15 residues. Germline V lookup: CDR1 SGDLS, CDR2 YYNGEE. The ends were cut back, 0 bases at V and 1 base at J, with 10 bases in the middle. The CDR3 DNA sequence: TGTGCCAGCAGCGTAGGGCTTGGAGGGAACACTGAAGCTTTCTTT. Translating gives CASSVGLGGNTEAFF.

V gene TRBV10-3 combines with J gene TRBJ1-2, with no clear D. Germline values: CDR1 ENHRY, CDR2 SYGVKD. This CDR3 is built from 11 residues. V was cut by 3 bases and J by 8 bases, with 7 bases left in between. The CDR3 reads CAISDLDGYTF. The CDR3 nucleotides are TGTGCCATCAGTGACCTAGACGGCTACACCTTC.

The rearrangement joins TRBV2 to TRBJ2-3, with D perhaps TRBD2 (8 bases). The germline V gene encodes CDR1 SNHLY and CDR2 FYNNEI. Trimming shortened V by 2 bases and J by 3 bases, and 15 bases separated the two germline ends. The length of the CDR3 is 16 residues. The DNA for the CDR3 is TGTGCCAGCAGTGAAACGGGGGGGGGACAGACAGATACGCAGTATTTT. Its translation is CASSETGGGQTDTQYF.

This rearrangement joins TRBV9 to TRBJ2-2, with TRBD1 identical over 9 bases. J was trimmed by 4 bases and V by 2 bases; bases with no gene match: 6. The CDR3 is made up of 16 amino acids. CDR1 SGDLS and CDR2 YYNGEE come from the germline V gene. CDR3 nucleotide sequence: TGTGCCAGCAGCGTGGGAGGGACAGGGTCCACCGGGGAGCTGTTTTTT. It is translated as CASSVGGTGSTGELFF.